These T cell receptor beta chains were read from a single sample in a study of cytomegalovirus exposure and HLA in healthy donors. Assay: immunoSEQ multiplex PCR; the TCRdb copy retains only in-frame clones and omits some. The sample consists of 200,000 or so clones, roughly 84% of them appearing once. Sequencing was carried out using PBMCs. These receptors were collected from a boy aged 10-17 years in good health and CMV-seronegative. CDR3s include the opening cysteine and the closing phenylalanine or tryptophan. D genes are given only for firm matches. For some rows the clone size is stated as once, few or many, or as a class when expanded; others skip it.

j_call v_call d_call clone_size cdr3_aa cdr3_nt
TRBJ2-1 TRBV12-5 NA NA CATSPSYEQFF TGTGCTACCTCGCCCAGTTATGAGCAGTTCTTC
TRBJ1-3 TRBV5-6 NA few CASSLETVTGNTIYF TGTGCCAGCAGCTTGGAGACAGTGACAGGAAACACCATATATTTT
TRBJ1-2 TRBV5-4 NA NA CASSLNYGYTF TGTGCCAGCAGCCTGAACTATGGCTACACCTTC
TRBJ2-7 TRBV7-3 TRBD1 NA CASSVFRDSPYEQYF TGTGCCAGCAGCGTATTCCGGGACAGTCCCTACGAGCAGTACTTC
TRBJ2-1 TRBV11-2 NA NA CASSPRGVKTYNEQFF TGTGCCAGCAGCCCGCGCGGGGTAAAGACCTACAATGAGCAGTTCTTC
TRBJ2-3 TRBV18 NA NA CASSGLDSTDTQYF TGTGCCAGCTCCGGACTGGATAGCACAGATACGCAGTATTTT
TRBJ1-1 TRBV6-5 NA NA CASSYGNRMNTEAFF TGTGCCAGCAGTTATGGCAACAGAATGAACACTGAAGCTTTCTTT
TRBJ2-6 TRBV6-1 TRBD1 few CASSEGTGGVNVLTF TGTGCCAGCAGTGAAGGGACAGGGGGCGTCAACGTCCTGACTTTC
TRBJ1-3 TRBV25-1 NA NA CASSDSSGNTIYF TGTGCCAGCAGTGACAGCTCTGGAAACACCATATATTTT
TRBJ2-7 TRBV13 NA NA CASSPEGGGYEQYF TGTGCCAGCAGCCCCGAAGGAGGAGGCTACGAGCAGTACTTC
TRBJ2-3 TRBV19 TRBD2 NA CASSRSGMVDTQYF TGTGCCAGTAGTAGAAGCGGGATGGTAGATACGCAGTATTTT
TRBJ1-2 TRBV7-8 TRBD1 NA CASSPRSDRQKNYGYTF TGTGCCAGCAGCCCCCGTTCGGACAGGCAAAAAAACTATGGCTACACCTTC
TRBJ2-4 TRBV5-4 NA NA CASSPGLGTLNGIQYF TGTGCCAGCAGCCCCGGGTTAGGGACTCTAAACGGCATTCAGTACTTC
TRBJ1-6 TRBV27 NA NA CASSFIRSSYNSPLHF TGTGCCAGCAGTTTTATCAGAAGCTCCTATAATTCACCCCTCCACTTT
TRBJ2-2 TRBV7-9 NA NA CAGHGGRGTGELFF TGTGCCGGTCACGGGGGGCGCGGCACCGGGGAGCTGTTTTTT
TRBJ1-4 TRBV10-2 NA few CASSATGTSDEKLFF TGCGCCAGCAGTGCCACGGGGACATCCGATGAAAAACTGTTTTTT
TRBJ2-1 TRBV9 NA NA CASSPQGSSYNEQFF TGTGCCAGCAGCCCTCAAGGGAGCTCCTACAATGAGCAGTTCTTC
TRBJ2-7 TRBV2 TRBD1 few CASSEAWDRAYEQYF TGTGCCAGCAGTGAAGCCTGGGACAGGGCTTACGAGCAGTACTTC
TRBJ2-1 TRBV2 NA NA CASSDYEQFF TGTGCCAGCAGTGACTATGAGCAGTTCTTC
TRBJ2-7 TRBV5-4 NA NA CASSLGSSVIGQYF TGTGCCAGCAGCTTGGGATCCAGCGTTATTGGGCAGTACTTC
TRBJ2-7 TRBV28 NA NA CASTPWFGDSTYEQYF TGTGCCAGCACCCCCTGGTTCGGGGACTCGACCTACGAGCAGTACTTC
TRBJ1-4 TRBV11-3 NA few CASSFPIWQIEKLFF TGTGCCAGCAGTTTTCCCATCTGGCAGATTGAAAAACTGTTTTTT
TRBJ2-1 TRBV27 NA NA CASRGTFEQFF TGTGCCAGCAGGGGGACTTTTGAGCAGTTCTTC
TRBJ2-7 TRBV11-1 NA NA CASSPSPRGEQYF TGTGCCAGCAGCCCCTCCCCCCGCGGCGAGCAGTACTTC
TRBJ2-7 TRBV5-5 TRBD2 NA CASSLSSGGYYEQYF TGTGCCAGCAGCTTGTCTAGCGGGGGTTACTACGAGCAGTACTTC
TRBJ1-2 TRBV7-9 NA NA CASSFPSNYGYTF TGTGCCAGCAGCTTCCCATCCAACTATGGCTACACCTTC
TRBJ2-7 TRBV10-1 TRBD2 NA CASSESGIAGGRDEQYF TGCGCCAGCAGTGAGTCTGGGATAGCGGGGGGGCGAGACGAGCAGTACTTC
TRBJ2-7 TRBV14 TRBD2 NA CASAPSTLAVPYEQYF TGTGCCAGCGCCCCCTCGACACTAGCGGTCCCCTACGAGCAGTACTTC
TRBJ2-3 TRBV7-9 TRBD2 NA CASSPTSGITDTQYF TGTGCCAGCAGCCCGACTAGCGGGATAACAGATACGCAGTATTTT
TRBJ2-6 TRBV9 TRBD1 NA CASSVGTGAGANVLTF TGTGCCAGCAGCGTAGGGACAGGGGCTGGGGCCAACGTCCTGACTTTC
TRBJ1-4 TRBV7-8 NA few CASSLLGGREKLFF TGTGCCAGCAGCTTATTAGGGGGTCGAGAAAAACTGTTTTTT
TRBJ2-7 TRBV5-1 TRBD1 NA CASSPGTGRSYEQYF TGCGCCAGCAGCCCCGGGACAGGGCGATCCTACGAGCAGTACTTC
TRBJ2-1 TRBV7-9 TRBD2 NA CASRSSGGTQSSYNEQFF TGTGCCAGCAGATCTAGCGGGGGAACCCAAAGCTCCTACAATGAGCAGTTCTTC
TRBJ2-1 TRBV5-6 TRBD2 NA CASRPSGGAPNEQFF TGTGCCAGCAGGCCTAGCGGGGGGGCCCCAAATGAGCAGTTCTTC
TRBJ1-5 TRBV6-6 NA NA CASSYQLQPQHF TGTGCCAGCAGTTACCAGTTACAGCCCCAGCATTTT
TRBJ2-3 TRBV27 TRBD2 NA CASNWVAGGTDTQYF TGTGCCAGCAATTGGGTAGCGGGGGGCACAGATACGCAGTATTTT
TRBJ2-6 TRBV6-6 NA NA CASSYTDSGANVLTF TGTGCCAGCAGTTACACAGACTCTGGGGCCAACGTCCTGACTTTC
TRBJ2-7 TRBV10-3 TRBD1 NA CAISPDRDYEQYF TGTGCCATCAGCCCCGACAGGGACTACGAGCAGTACTTC
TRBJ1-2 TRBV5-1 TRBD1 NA CASSLGQGAPRGYTF TGCGCCAGCAGCCTAGGACAGGGCGCTCCGAGAGGCTACACCTTC
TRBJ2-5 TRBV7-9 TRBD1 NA CSSSLAGTGGRGQYF TGTTCCAGCAGCTTAGCCGGGACAGGGGGCAGAGGCCAGTACTTC
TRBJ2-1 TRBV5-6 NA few CASSFLRSSYNEQFF TGTGCCAGCAGCTTTCTTAGGAGCTCCTACAATGAGCAGTTCTTC
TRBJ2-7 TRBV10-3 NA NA CAISDGTLNEQYF TGTGCCATCAGTGACGGGACTTTAAACGAGCAGTACTTC
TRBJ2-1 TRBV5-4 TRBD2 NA CASSHAGGGNEQFF TGTGCCAGCAGCCACGCGGGGGGGGGCAATGAGCAGTTCTTC
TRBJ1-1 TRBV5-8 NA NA CASSSNLLGEKNTEAFF TGTGCCAGCAGCTCGAACCTCTTAGGAGAGAAGAACACTGAAGCTTTCTTT
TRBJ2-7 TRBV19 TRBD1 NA CASSMRGTENSYEQYF TGTGCCAGTAGTATGAGAGGGACAGAAAACTCCTACGAGCAGTACTTC
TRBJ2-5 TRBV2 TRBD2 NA CACGGLAGGPQETQYF TGTGCCTGTGGGGGACTAGCGGGAGGGCCCCAAGAGACCCAGTACTTC
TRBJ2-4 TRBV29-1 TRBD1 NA CSAGTGDNIQYF TGCAGCGCCGGGACAGGGGACAACATTCAGTACTTC
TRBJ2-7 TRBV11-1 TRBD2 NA CASSLDMLREVPYEQYF TGTGCCAGCAGCTTAGACATGTTGCGGGAGGTCCCCTACGAGCAGTACTTC
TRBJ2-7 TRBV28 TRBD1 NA CASSPTSPDRGGNYEQYF TGTGCCAGCAGTCCCACGTCACCTGACAGGGGTGGGAACTACGAGCAGTACTTC
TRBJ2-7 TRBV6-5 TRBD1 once CASSTGGPYEQYF TGTGCCAGCAGTACAGGGGGCCCCTACGAGCAGTACTTC
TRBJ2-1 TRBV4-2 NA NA CASSQPGSSSNEQFF TGTGCCAGCAGCCAACCGGGGTCTTCGTCCAATGAGCAGTTCTTC
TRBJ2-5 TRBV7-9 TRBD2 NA CASSFSGNQETQYF TGTGCCAGCAGCTTTAGCGGGAATCAAGAGACCCAGTACTTC
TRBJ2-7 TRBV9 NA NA CASSEGNSDEQYF TGTGCCAGCAGCGAGGGAAATAGCGACGAGCAGTACTTC
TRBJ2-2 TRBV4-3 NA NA CASSQDTDSPAGELFF TGCGCCAGCAGCCAAGATACGGACAGCCCCGCCGGGGAGCTGTTTTTT
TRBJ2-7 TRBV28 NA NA CASSLSPRQGRHEQYF TGTGCCAGCAGTTTAAGTCCACGGCAGGGGCGGCACGAGCAGTACTTC
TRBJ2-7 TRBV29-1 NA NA CSVGSGTALEQYF TGCAGCGTTGGTTCCGGGACTGCTCTTGAGCAGTACTTC
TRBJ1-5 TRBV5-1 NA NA CASSLQGNQPQHF TGCGCCAGCAGCTTACAGGGAAATCAGCCCCAGCATTTT
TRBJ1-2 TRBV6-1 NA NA CASSPSGTGSF TGTGCCAGCAGTCCGTCCGGGACTGGGAGCTTC
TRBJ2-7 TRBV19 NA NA CASSWTAGGEQYF TGTGCCAGTAGTTGGACTGCCGGAGGAGAGCAGTACTTC